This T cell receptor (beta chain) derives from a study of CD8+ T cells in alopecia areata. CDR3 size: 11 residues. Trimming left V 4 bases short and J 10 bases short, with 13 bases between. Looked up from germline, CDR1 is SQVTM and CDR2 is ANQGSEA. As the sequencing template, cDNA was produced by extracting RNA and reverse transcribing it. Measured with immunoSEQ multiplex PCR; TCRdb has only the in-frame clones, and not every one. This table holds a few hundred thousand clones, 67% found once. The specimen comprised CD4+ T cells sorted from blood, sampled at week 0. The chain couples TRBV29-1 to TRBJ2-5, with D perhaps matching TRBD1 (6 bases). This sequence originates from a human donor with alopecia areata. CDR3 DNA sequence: TGCAGCGTTGTAAGGGGGTCGGACCAGTACTTC. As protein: CSVVRGSDQYF.